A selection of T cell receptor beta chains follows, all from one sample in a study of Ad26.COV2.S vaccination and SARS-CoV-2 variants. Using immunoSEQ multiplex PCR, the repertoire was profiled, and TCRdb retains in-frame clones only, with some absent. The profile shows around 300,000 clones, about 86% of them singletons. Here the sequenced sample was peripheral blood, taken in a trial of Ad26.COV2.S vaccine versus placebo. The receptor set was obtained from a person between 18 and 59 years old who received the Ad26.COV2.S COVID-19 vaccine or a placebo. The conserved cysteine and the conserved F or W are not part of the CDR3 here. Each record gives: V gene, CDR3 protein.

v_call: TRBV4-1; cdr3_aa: ASSLGTGPYEQY
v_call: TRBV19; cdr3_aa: ASGRGPGNTIY
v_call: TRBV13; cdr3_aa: ASSSPSGTKNEQF
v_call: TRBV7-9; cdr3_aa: ASSPPGLAIYEQY
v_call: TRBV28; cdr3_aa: ASSLDSRYEKLF
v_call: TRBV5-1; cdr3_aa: ASSRGDRGNYGYT
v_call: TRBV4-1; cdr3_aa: ASSPGAGRGNEQY
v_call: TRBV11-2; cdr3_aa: ASSFANGDTEAF
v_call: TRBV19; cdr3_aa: ASSFGRGDQPQH
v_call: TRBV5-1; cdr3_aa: ASSPLRGYGYT
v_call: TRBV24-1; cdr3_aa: ATFRRALVSGELF
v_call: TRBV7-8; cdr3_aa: ASSLLSRELNTEAF
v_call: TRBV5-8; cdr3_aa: ASSLERLSTGETQY
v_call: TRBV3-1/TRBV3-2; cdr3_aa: ASSQATGQY
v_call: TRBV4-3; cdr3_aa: ASSQDRDGGNTIY
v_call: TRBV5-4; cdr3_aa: ASRPGQGSSPLH
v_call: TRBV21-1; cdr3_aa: ASSIRQGGEETQY
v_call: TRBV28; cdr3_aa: ASRTDRIRNQPQH
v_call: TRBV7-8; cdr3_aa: ASSHRLYEQY
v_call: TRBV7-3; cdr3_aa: ASSYLTGGYTGELF
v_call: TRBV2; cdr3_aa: ASSGTGPRGETQY
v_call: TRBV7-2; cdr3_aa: ASSSRTGAVNTEAF
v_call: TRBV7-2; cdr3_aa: ASSSGGGQPQH
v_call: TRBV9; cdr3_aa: ASSVYQGPELF
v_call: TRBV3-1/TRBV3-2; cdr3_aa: ASSPGHKAF
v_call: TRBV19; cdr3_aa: ASSPDRFSSYEQY
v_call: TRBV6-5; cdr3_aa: ASSYSKGTKGKLF
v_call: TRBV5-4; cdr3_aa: ASSSTGLQGYT
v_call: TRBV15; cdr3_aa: ATSLEIDRGRTEAF
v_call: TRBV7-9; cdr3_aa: AGPGGENTGELF
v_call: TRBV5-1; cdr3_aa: ASSHPPGFNTGELF
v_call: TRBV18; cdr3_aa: ASSASTDYTGELF
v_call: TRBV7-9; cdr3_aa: ASTSQGAWTEAF
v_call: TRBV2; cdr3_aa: ASSEVSRSNQPQH
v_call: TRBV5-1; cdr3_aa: ASSLAAGGIGEQY
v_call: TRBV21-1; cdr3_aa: ASSKEGDPGERVYYGYT
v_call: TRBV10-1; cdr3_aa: ARPTSGHQETQY
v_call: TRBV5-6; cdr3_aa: ASSLGWGLTLNTGELF
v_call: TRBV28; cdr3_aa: ASSLSRLISSTDTQY
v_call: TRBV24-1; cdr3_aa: ATSDVAGSQGPQH